Following are 32 T cell receptor beta chains from one sample sequenced in a study of technical replicates of blood from a handful of donors. Only in-frame clones appear in the TCRdb table, and some are missing; sequencing was by immunoSEQ multiplex PCR. The table has 14,000 or so clones, 84% seen once. Sequencing was done on a sample of PBMCs. Receptors were obtained from a human donor in good health.

The rearrangement uses TRBV19 and TRBJ2-1; D unresolved. This CDR3 spans 11 amino acids. Trimming took off 8 bases at V and 6 bases at J, with 8 bases between the two ends. From germline, CDR1 is LNHDA and CDR2 SQIVND (reference sequence). DNA of the CDR3: TGTGCCAGTCGCGGCGCCAATGAGCAGTTCTTC. Protein: CASRGANEQFF.

V usage is TRBV5-1 and J usage is TRBJ1-6; TRBD1 aligns across 7 bases. V dropped 4 bases and J dropped 7; count of bases not matched to a gene: 17. CDR1 is SGHRS and CDR2 is YFSETQ in the germline V gene. The CDR3 contains 18 residues. The CDR3 loop is CASSLFINRGTVNSPLHF. The CDR3 DNA follows: TGCGCCAGCAGCCTATTCATTAACCGTGGGACAGTCAATTCACCCCTCCACTTT.

This chain uses TRBV15 with TRBJ1-2; 12 nucleotides align to TRBD1. The junction had 3 bases not matched to a gene; V was cut back by 0 bases and J by 4 bases. The CDR3 spans 16 residues. Germline V gene sequence: CDR1 LNHNV, CDR2 YYDKDF (reference sequence). The CDR3 loop reads CATSRDRGQGAYGYTF. The CDR3 coding sequence is TGTGCCACCAGCAGAGATCGGGGACAGGGGGCCTATGGCTACACCTTC.

CDR3 DNA: TGTGCCAGCAGTCGCATAACTCTCTCGGGTCAGCCCCAGCATTTT. It yields the protein CASSRITLSGQPQHF. The V gene is TRBV28, the J gene TRBJ1-5; no firm D call. There are 15 residues in the CDR3. Germline CDR1 reads MDHEN; CDR2 reads SYDVKM. The V gene lost 5 bases and the J gene lost 6 bases, with 17 bases spanning the gap. The whole variable domain, filled in from reference TRBV28 and TRBJ1-5, reads DVKVTQSSRYLVKRTGEKVFLECVQDMDHENMFWYRQDPGLGLRLIYFSYDVKMKEKGDIPEGYSVSREKKERFSLILESASTNQTSMYLCASSRITLSGQPQHFGDGTRLSIL.

This chain joins TRBV28 and TRBJ2-5; TRBD1 might be the D (6 bases). This CDR3 contains 16 residues. Germline loops: CDR1 MDHEN, CDR2 SYDVKM. V lost 4 bases and J 5 bases, leaving 20 bases between the germline ends. The CDR3 here is CASSSSGVPTQETQYF. CDR3 bases: TGTGCCAGCAGTTCCTCAGGGGTCCCCACCCAGGAGACCCAGTACTTC. The whole variable domain, filled in from reference TRBV28 and TRBJ2-5, reads DVKVTQSSRYLVKRTGEKVFLECVQDMDHENMFWYRQDPGLGLRLIYFSYDVKMKEKGDIPEGYSVSREKKERFSLILESASTNQTSMYLCASSSSGVPTQETQYFGPGTRLLVL.

The chain joins TRBV10-1 to TRBJ2-7; D remains unclear. Trimming left V 7 bases short and J 2 bases short, with 12 bases between. CDR3 length: 13 amino acids. From germline, CDR1 is WNHNN and CDR2 SYGVQD (reference sequence). The CDR3 region is CASNEAPAYEQYF. CDR3 nucleotide sequence: TGCGCCAGCAACGAGGCCCCCGCCTACGAGCAGTACTTC.

The V call is TRBV21-1, the J call TRBJ1-5; the D call in the table, TRBD1, was not verified against the DNA. TRBV21-1 is described as a pseudogene. The CDR3 covers 15 residues. CDR3: CASSARDTVDQPQHF. The DNA of the CDR3 is TGTGCCAGCAGCGCTCGGGACACGGTTGATCAGCCCCAGCATTTT.

This chain uses TRBV2 with TRBJ2-2; TRBD1 agrees at 7 bases. With 4 bases clipped from V and 7 bases from J, the junction kept 9 bases outside the gene matches. CDR3 size: 15 residues. In germline, CDR1 is SNHLY, CDR2 FYNNEI. CDR3 DNA: TGTGCCAGCAGTGGCAACAGGGGCGCGGACGGGGAGCTGTTTTTT. This gives the protein CASSGNRGADGELFF.

This clone was detected a few times. This sequence joins TRBV10-1 and TRBJ2-1, with 11 positions matching TRBD2. The length of the CDR3 is 17 residues. From germline, CDR1 is WNHNN and CDR2 SYGVQD (reference sequence). The junction had 7 bases not matched to a gene; V was cut back by 3 bases and J by 3 bases. CDR3 loop: CASSEGPGLAVYNEQFF. DNA of the CDR3: TGCGCCAGCAGTGAAGGACCGGGACTAGCGGTCTACAATGAGCAGTTCTTC.

The rearrangement uses TRBV29-1 and TRBJ2-7; 11 bases map to TRBD2. Germline CDR1 SQVTM, CDR2 ANQGSEA. The CDR3 runs to 14 residues. V dropped 4 bases and J dropped 7; count of bases not matched to a gene: 9. The CDR3: CSVVGTSGRGEQYF. DNA for the CDR3: TGCAGCGTTGTCGGGACTAGCGGCCGGGGGGAGCAGTACTTC.

The CDR3 DNA follows: TGTGCCAGCAGCTTAGACAGGGGGGGAGACACTGAAGCTTTCTTT. Its protein is CASSLDRGGDTEAFF. V gene TRBV7-8 combines with J gene TRBJ1-1, with 8 bases matching TRBD1. CDR3 length: 15 amino acids. The V and J ends lost 1 base and 3 bases, in that order; junction bases with no gene match: 4. Germline V gives CDR1 SGHVS, CDR2 FQNEAQ. Based on the CDR3 plus reference TRBV7-8 and TRBJ1-1, the full variable domain is GAGVSQSPRYKVAKRGQDVALRCDPISGHVSLFWYQQALGQGPEFLTYFQNEAQLDKSGLPSDRFFAERPEGSVSTLKIQRTQQEDSAVYLCASSLDRGGDTEAFFGQGTRLTVV.

The genes are TRBV30 and TRBJ2-7; D gene unclear. Germline values: CDR1 GTSNPN, CDR2 SVGIG (reference sequence). Between the trimmed V and J ends, which lost 3 bases and 1 base, there was a span of 7 bases. CDR3 size: 12 residues. Written as DNA, the CDR3 is TGTGCCTGGAGCAGGCAATCCTACGAGCAGTACTTC. It is translated as CAWSRQSYEQYF.

This chain links TRBV6-5 with TRBJ2-3, with D maybe TRBD2 (5 bases). Trimming left V 2 bases short and J 1 base short, with 10 bases between. This CDR3 region has 15 residues. Looked up from germline, CDR1 is MNHEY and CDR2 is SVGAGI. The chain's CDR3 is CASSYIGMGTDTQYF. In nucleotides, the CDR3 is TGTGCCAGCAGTTACATCGGGATGGGCACAGATACGCAGTATTTT.

This chain uses TRBV19 with TRBJ1-3; D call uncertain. CDR1 LNHDA and CDR2 SQIVND come from the germline V gene (reference sequence). CDR3 size: 13 residues. Trimming pared 7 bases from V and 0 bases from J, leaving 7 bases between. In nucleotides, the CDR3 is TGTGCCAGTAACAGAGACTCTGGAAACACCATATATTTT. It codes for CASNRDSGNTIYF.

The J gene is TRBJ2-1, the V gene TRBV2; 7 nucleotides agree with TRBD2. J was trimmed by 11 bases and V by 7 bases; bases with no gene match: 14. CDR1 is SNHLY, CDR2 FYNNEI, per germline. The CDR3 contains 14 residues. The CDR3, as DNA: TGTGCCAGCATTCCCGGGACTACACACGATCAGCAGTTCTTC. It yields the protein CASIPGTTHDQQFF.

This clone was detected once. The V call is TRBV28, the J call TRBJ2-7; TRBD2 matches at 8 bases. Unmatched junction bases numbered 7, after V lost 1 base and J lost 2 bases. The length of the CDR3 is 16 residues. Germline V gene data show CDR1 as MDHEN and CDR2 as SYDVKM. The CDR3 here is CASSLLGLELTYEQYF. The CDR3, as DNA: TGTGCCAGCAGTTTATTGGGACTAGAGTTAACCTACGAGCAGTACTTC.

The chain combines TRBV5-1 with TRBJ1-1; 9 positions match TRBD1. This CDR3 is built from 15 residues. CDR1 and CDR2 from the germline V gene are SGHRS and YFSETQ. V was pared by 4 bases and J by 2 bases, with 6 bases of the junction left unmatched. CDR3 sequence reads: CASSLRQGGNTEAFF. The CDR3 DNA reads TGCGCCAGCAGCCTCAGACAGGGGGGTAACACTGAAGCTTTCTTT.

The CDR3 here is CASSYFPGTRPLYEQYF. The CDR3 DNA is TGTGCCAGCAGTTATTTCCCCGGGACTAGACCGCTATACGAGCAGTACTTC. The chain uses TRBV27 and TRBJ2-7, with 8 bases aligning to TRBD2. The trim removed 4 bases at V and 4 bases at J, leaving 15 bases unmatched. The V gene's germline CDR1 is MNHEY and CDR2 SMNVEV (reference sequence). CDR3 size: 17 residues.

The rearrangement uses TRBV5-1 and TRBJ1-1, with D maybe TRBD1 (5 bases). The germline CDR1 and CDR2 sequences are SGHRS and YFSETQ. The ends were cut back, 2 bases at V and 0 bases at J, with 8 bases in the middle. The CDR3 loop spans 14 amino acids. Here the CDR3 reads CASSFSGLNTEAFF. Written as DNA, the CDR3 is TGCGCCAGCAGCTTTTCAGGGTTGAACACTGAAGCTTTCTTT.

V gene TRBV11-3 combines with J gene TRBJ2-3; D is undetermined. Germline CDR1 and CDR2: SGHNT and YENEEA. The CDR3 covers 14 residues. Trimming removed 1 base at V and 1 base at J, with 6 bases between. This CDR3 is CASSLVQGTDTQYF. In nucleotides, the CDR3 is TGTGCCAGCAGCTTAGTTCAGGGCACAGATACGCAGTATTTT.

The chain carries TRBV10-1 and TRBJ2-3; a possible D gene is TRBD2 (6 bases). The germline CDR1 and CDR2 sequences are WNHNN and SYGVQD (reference sequence). This CDR3 is 14 amino acids long. V was cut by 6 bases and J by 2 bases, with 12 bases left in between. Here the CDR3 reads CASSLAENTDTQYF. CDR3 coding DNA: TGCGCCAGCAGCTTAGCGGAGAACACAGATACGCAGTATTTT.

This sequence joins TRBV4-1 and TRBJ2-7; 8 bases align to TRBD1. CDR1 and CDR2 (germline): MGHRA, YSYEKL. The CDR3 extends over 14 amino acids. V lost 0 bases and J lost 5; bases outside the gene matches: 3. CDR3 protein: CASSQETGGNEQYF. The CDR3 nucleotides read TGCGCCAGCAGCCAAGAAACAGGGGGGAACGAGCAGTACTTC.

DNA of the CDR3: TGTGCCAGCAGTGAGATGGGGGGGACACTCCAAGAGACCCAGTACTTC. This sequence encodes CASSEMGGTLQETQYF. The V gene is TRBV6-1, the J gene TRBJ2-5; possibly TRBD2 for D (7 bases). Germline V gene sequence: CDR1 MNHNS, CDR2 SASEGT. V was cut by 3 bases and J by 1 base, with 15 bases left in between. The CDR3 sequence is 16 residues long.

V gene TRBV28 combines with J gene TRBJ2-7; D is perhaps TRBD1 (6 bases). V was shortened by 5 bases and J by 2 bases, with 10 bases between the two germline ends. Germline-derived CDR1 and CDR2 are MDHEN and SYDVKM. The CDR3 loop spans 13 amino acids. The CDR3 sequence: CASSLDSPYEQYF. The CDR3 region has the DNA TGTGCCAGCAGTCTGGACAGCCCCTACGAGCAGTACTTC.

The chain couples TRBV19 to TRBJ2-7, with 7 bases aligning to TRBD1. V lost 8 bases to trimming and J lost 6 bases; unmatched junction nucleotides: 16. The CDR3 spans 15 residues. CDR1 is LNHDA, CDR2 SQIVND, per germline (reference sequence). The CDR3 protein is CASQASSTGSGEQYF. Here the CDR3 DNA reads TGTGCCAGTCAAGCCAGCTCGACAGGGTCTGGCGAGCAGTACTTC.

The rearrangement uses TRBV9 and TRBJ2-3; TRBD1 matches at 9 bases. The CDR3 is 17 residues long. V was clipped by 3 bases and J by 0 bases; unmatched bases: 8. From germline, CDR1 is SGDLS and CDR2 YYNGEE. CDR3 in amino acids: CASSGTGASLSTDTQYF. Written as DNA, the CDR3 is TGTGCCAGCAGCGGGACAGGGGCCTCCTTAAGCACAGATACGCAGTATTTT.

The V call is TRBV6-5, the J call TRBJ2-3; 11 nucleotides line up with TRBD1. This CDR3 contains 16 residues. Losses at the gene ends were 2 bases for V and 5 bases for J; bases not matched to a gene: 6. Germline values: CDR1 MNHEY, CDR2 SVGAGI. Here the CDR3 reads CASSYVGTGGRDTQYF. The DNA of the CDR3 is TGTGCCAGCAGTTACGTGGGGACAGGGGGGAGAGATACGCAGTATTTT.

The gene calls are TRBV7-6 and TRBJ2-5; D not resolved. Germline V gives CDR1 SGHVS, CDR2 FNYEAQ. Trimming cost V 0 bases and J 2 bases, with 4 bases left between them. The CDR3 contains 13 residues. CDR3 sequence: CASSLAAQETQYF. CDR3 bases: TGTGCCAGCAGCTTAGCGGCTCAAGAGACCCAGTACTTC.

The V call is TRBV28, the J call TRBJ2-5; TRBD1 matches at 7 bases. V shed 4 bases and J 2 bases; nucleotides not matched to a gene: 4. From germline, CDR1 is MDHEN and CDR2 SYDVKM. The length of the CDR3 is 14 residues. CDR3 amino acids: CASSSPDRQETQYF. The CDR3 DNA is TGTGCCAGCAGTTCCCCGGACAGGCAAGAGACCCAGTACTTC. The whole variable domain, filled in from reference TRBV28 and TRBJ2-5, reads DVKVTQSSRYLVKRTGEKVFLECVQDMDHENMFWYRQDPGLGLRLIYFSYDVKMKEKGDIPEGYSVSREKKERFSLILESASTNQTSMYLCASSSPDRQETQYFGPGTRLLVL.

The chain uses TRBV7-8 and TRBJ2-2; D is unresolved. The length of the CDR3 is 12 residues. The V and J ends lost 5 bases and 7 bases respectively, with 8 bases between them. Germline V gene lookup returns CDR1 SGHVS and CDR2 FQNEAQ. The CDR3 bases are TGTGCCAGCAGCCCGACTGGCGGGGAGCTGTTTTTT. Its protein is CASSPTGGELFF.

The chain recombines TRBV28 with TRBJ2-7; TRBD1 matches at 8 bases. The CDR3 covers 14 residues. V was clipped by 7 bases and J by 4 bases; unmatched bases: 9. Germline V lookup: CDR1 MDHEN, CDR2 SYDVKM. CDR3 loop: CASNTDRGSYEQYF. CDR3 sequence (DNA): TGTGCCAGCAATACCGACAGGGGCTCATACGAGCAGTACTTC.

V gene TRBV7-6 combines with J gene TRBJ2-1; 11 bases fit TRBD2. The germline V gene encodes CDR1 SGHVS and CDR2 FNYEAQ. Trimming at V came to 4 bases and at J to 5 bases, leaving 10 bases not matched to a gene. This CDR3 region has 17 residues. The CDR3 here is CASSSYSGTSGDNEQFF. In DNA, the CDR3 is TGTGCCAGCAGCTCGTATTCCGGGACTAGCGGCGACAATGAGCAGTTCTTC.